The clone carrying this TCR beta chain was seen once. This sample was taken from a study of blood T cell repertoires in COVID-19. Looking at the study overall: Specimens from acute and convalescent COVID-19 originated in the United States, Italy and Spain.

The assay was immunoSEQ multiplex PCR, and TCRdb's table has in-frame clones only and misses some. The sample includes around 140,000 clones, around 88% of them seen just once. Germline lookup yields CDR1 SGDLS and CDR2 YYNGEE. The CDR3 spans 14 residues. Trimming took 0 bases from V and 6 from J, leaving 9 bases between them. The receptor was derived from a man aged 55-75 years with active or convalescent COVID-19. Sequencing was done on a sample of peripheral blood. The rearrangement links TRBV9 to TRBJ1-4, with a tentative D call TRBD1 (6 bases). The CDR3: CASSVGGGYEKLFF. For the CDR3, the DNA is TGTGCCAGCAGCGTAGGCGGGGGCTATGAAAAACTGTTTTTT.